One and the same sample provided the 17 T cell receptor beta chains below, sequenced in a study of shared clonotypes between healthy human individuals. Data came from immunoSEQ multiplex PCR; TCRdb stores just in-frame clones and leaves some out. The sample consists of roughly 330,000 clones, approximately 74% of them appearing once. The sample taken for sequencing was memory CD4+ T cells sorted from blood. Noted subset: CD45RA-negative fraction. These receptors were taken from a young man in good health.

CDR3 nucleotides: TGTGCCAGCTCACAAATCACAGGGGCCCGCTCCTACGAGCAGTACTTC. Translating gives CASSQITGARSYEQYF. V and J are TRBV18 and TRBJ2-7; 7 nucleotides agree with TRBD1. CDR3 size: 16 residues. Per germline, CDR1 KGHSH and CDR2 LQKENI. The V segment lost 4 bases and the J segment 0 bases; nucleotides outside the gene matches: 9.

V is TRBV5-1 and J is TRBJ2-1; 7 bases are shared with TRBD1. The CDR3 length is 14 residues. From germline, CDR1 is SGHRS and CDR2 YFSETQ. V was clipped by 4 bases and J by 8 bases; unmatched bases: 9. CDR3 DNA: TGCGCCAGCAGCCAGGGACGAGGACAGGATGAGCAGTTCTTC. Protein sequence: CASSQGRGQDEQFF.

This clone was seen more than once but under ten times. The J gene is TRBJ1-1, the V gene TRBV28; no clear D. This CDR3 is 14 amino acids long. CDR1 and CDR2 from the germline V gene are MDHEN and SYDVKM. Trimming shortened V by 5 bases and J by 0 bases, and 10 bases separated the two germline ends. The CDR3 is CASSLLPLNTEAFF. CDR3 in DNA: TGTGCCAGCAGTCTACTTCCTCTGAACACTGAAGCTTTCTTT.

On this clone: An end of the junction differs from the germline gene, which may be a read error. The chain combines TRBV30 with TRBJ2-7; D call uncertain. The CDR3 runs to 13 residues. Germline V lookup: CDR1 GTSNPN, CDR2 SVGIG (reference sequence). CDR3 amino acids: CARSVGPVGEQYF. The DNA for the CDR3 is TGTGCCCGGAGTGTTGGGCCGGTCGGGGAGCAGTACTTC. The whole variable domain, remainder taken from reference TRBV30 and TRBJ2-7, is SQTIHQWPATLVQPVGSPLSLECTVEGTSNPNLYWYRQAAGRGLQLLFYSVGIGQISSEVPQNLSASRPQDRQFILSSKKLLLSDSGFYLCARSVGPVGEQYFGPGTRLTVT.

This clone was recorded a few times. This chain joins TRBV2 and TRBJ2-1; 15 nucleotides align to TRBD2. Trimming cost V 8 bases and J 1 base; bases outside gene matches: 0. CDR1 SNHLY and CDR2 FYNNEI come from the germline V gene. This CDR3 is 15 amino acids long. CDR3: CASGLAGGSYNEQFF. CDR3 DNA: TGTGCCAGCGGACTAGCGGGAGGGTCCTACAATGAGCAGTTCTTC.

The rearrangement joins TRBV29-1 to TRBJ2-1, with 13 bases aligning to TRBD2. The junction had 6 bases not matched to a gene; V was cut back by 4 bases and J by 9 bases. From germline, CDR1 is SQVTM and CDR2 ANQGSEA. The CDR3 contains 14 residues. The chain's CDR3 is CSVAWTSGRGEQFF. The CDR3 DNA follows: TGCAGCGTTGCTTGGACTAGCGGGAGAGGTGAGCAGTTCTTC.

The V and J genes are TRBV5-5 and TRBJ2-3, with 7 bases identical to TRBD1. J lost 2 bases, V lost 0 bases, and 3 bases had no gene match. The CDR3 has 15 residues. Germline CDR1 reads SGHKS; CDR2 reads YYEKEE (reference sequence). DNA for the CDR3: TGTGCCAGCAGCTTGGACGGGACAGTCACAGATACGCAGTATTTT. This encodes CASSLDGTVTDTQYF.

The chain links TRBV5-4 to TRBJ2-4; 7 nucleotides match TRBD1. The CDR3 covers 15 residues. V was pared by 4 bases and J by 3 bases, with 7 bases of the junction left unmatched. Germline V gives CDR1 SGHNT, CDR2 YYREEE (reference sequence). The CDR3 bases are TGTGCCAGCAGCCGCCCCGACAGGGTCAAAAACATTCAGTACTTC. Its translation is CASSRPDRVKNIQYF.

V gene TRBV20-1 combines with J gene TRBJ2-3, with no clear D. The length of the CDR3 is 9 residues. CDR1 DFQATT and CDR2 SNEGSKA come from the germline V gene (reference sequence). V gave up 0 bases and J gave up 14 bases, with 6 bases separating them. The CDR3 protein is CSAREAWYF. DNA of the CDR3: TGCAGTGCTAGAGAGGCCTGGTATTTT.

This clone was picked up many times. The chain couples TRBV28 to TRBJ2-7; TRBD2 is a possible D gene (6 bases). Per the germline V gene, CDR1 is MDHEN and CDR2 is SYDVKM. V was shortened by 2 bases and J by 2 bases, with 16 bases between the two germline ends. The CDR3 length is 16 residues. The CDR3 bases are TGTGCCAGCAGTTTAGTATTGTTGCGGGACCCCTACGAGCAGTACTTC. Translation gives CASSLVLLRDPYEQYF.

This clone appeared once. The chain joins TRBV18 to TRBJ1-1; no firm D call. This CDR3 has 16 residues. V gave up 4 bases and J gave up 0 bases, with 15 bases separating them. CDR1 is KGHSH and CDR2 is LQKENI in the germline V gene. The DNA for the CDR3 is TGTGCCAGCTCACGATCCCTTTCGGAAATGAACACTGAAGCTTTCTTT. Translation: CASSRSLSEMNTEAFF.

Only a few counts were recorded for this clone. This chain joins TRBV5-4 and TRBJ2-5, with 8 bases that match TRBD1. With 4 bases clipped from V and 7 bases from J, the junction kept 9 bases outside the gene matches. Germline values: CDR1 SGHNT, CDR2 YYREEE (reference sequence). The CDR3 length is 14 residues. The CDR3 loop is CASSSPGQEATQYF. The CDR3 DNA reads as TGTGCCAGCAGCAGTCCGGGACAGGAGGCGACCCAGTACTTC.

The chain uses TRBV7-9 and TRBJ2-1, with unresolved D. Germline values: CDR1 SEHNR, CDR2 FQNEAQ (reference sequence). Trimming stripped 5 bases from V and 14 bases from J, with 13 bases between. This CDR3 region has 11 residues. The CDR3, as DNA: TGTGCCAGCAGCAGGACGGCCGAGGAGTTCTTC. It yields the protein CASSRTAEEFF. The variable domain in full, completed from reference TRBV7-9 and TRBJ2-1, reads DTGVSQNPRHKITKRGQNVTFRCDPISEHNRLYWYRQTLGQGPEFLTYFQNEAQLEKSRLLSDRFSAERPKGSFSTLEIQRTEQGDSAMYLCASSRTAEEFFGPGTRLTVL.

This clone was seen only a few times. V and J are TRBV25-1 and TRBJ2-2; D may be TRBD2 (5 bases). This CDR3 region has 15 residues. V was pared by 2 bases and J by 5 bases, with 12 bases between. The germline V gene encodes CDR1 MGHDK and CDR2 SYGVNS. The CDR3 nucleotides read TGTGCCAGCAGTGAACCCGGACTCGGGACCGGGGAGCTGTTTTTT. Protein product: CASSEPGLGTGELFF.

The rearrangement uses TRBV11-2 and TRBJ2-2, with unresolved D. Germline lookup yields CDR1 SGHAT and CDR2 FQNNGV. The CDR3 is made up of 14 amino acids. V gave up 0 bases and J gave up 4 bases, with 6 bases separating them. For the CDR3, the DNA is TGTGCCAGCAGCTTAGATTATGGCACCGGGGAGCTGTTTTTT. Amino acids: CASSLDYGTGELFF.

This clone was observed a few times. The chain is built from TRBV11-2 and TRBJ2-2; TRBD2 matches 7 bases. CDR3 size: 14 residues. Trimming removed 5 bases from V and 7 bases from J; junction bases left unmatched: 7. Germline V gives CDR1 SGHAT, CDR2 FQNNGV. The DNA of the CDR3 is TGTGCCAGCAGCCCACGGACTAGTAACGGGGAGCTGTTTTTT. This sequence encodes CASSPRTSNGELFF.

This clone was observed once. This CDR3 reads CASRTPGQTNNEQFF. The CDR3 DNA reads TGTGCCAGTAGGACTCCGGGACAGACTAACAATGAGCAGTTCTTC. The chain uses TRBV19 and TRBJ2-1; TRBD1 agrees at 7 bases. The CDR3 totals 15 residues. CDR1 and CDR2 (germline): LNHDA, SQIVND (reference sequence). The junction had 10 bases not matched to a gene; V was cut back by 6 bases and J by 5 bases.